This TCR beta chain was captured by sequencing in a study of T-cell memory formation after mild COVID-19 (dated by TCRdb to 2020 to 2023). With respect to the entire study: Most TCR sequence clusters were specific to one of the two donors. T-cell clones expanding and contracting after mild COVID-19 in two donors were tracked by longitudinal TCRalpha and TCRbeta repertoire sequencing. The cohort comprised two young, previously healthy adult volunteers, one female and one male.

This clonotype came up a few times. Its antigen has not been determined. Base qualities are not recorded, but no much larger clone differs from it by a single base. At the junction V is shortened by 4 bases and J by 5 bases; bases outside the gene matches: 11. The CDR3 spans 15 residues, from the cysteine through the phenylalanine. Of the read, only the CDR3 DNA is kept; its 45 bases are in frame from base 1. Via the germline V gene, CDR1 is SGHRS and CDR2 YFSETQ. Sequencing relied on an Illumina NovaSeq 6000. TCRalpha and TCRbeta cDNA libraries were constructed by 5'RACE with constant-segment primers, with sample barcodes and unique molecular identifiers being introduced. RNA was extracted from every sample with Trizol reagent. Libraries were amplified in two PCR steps, with a second sample barcode and Illumina TruSeq adapters added in the second step. Sequencing of libraries was performed on an Illumina NovaSeq with 2 x 150 bp paired-end reads. Per the original workflow: The reads were demultiplexed and collapsed into UMI-guided consensus sequences using migec v1.2.7. Using mixcr v2.1.11, UMI consensuses were aligned to TRA and TRB V and J templates and then assembled into clonotypes. A clonotype was counted as expanded or contracted only when both edgeR and NoisET called the clonotype significant, with the noise models trained on biological replicates. edgeR calls used a false discovery rate-adjusted p below 0.01 and a log2 fold-change threshold of 1. PCA with hierarchical clustering of max-normalized trajectories of the 1000 most abundant clonotypes was used as exploratory dynamics analysis. Each responding clone was given a CD4 or CD8 phenotype based on the CD4+ and CD8+ repertoires, which had been sequenced separately. TCRdb applied fastp at Q25 and MiXCR to the public reads, then kept only in-frame beta chains. Every CDR3 protein is listed once, alongside the most common genes and DNA of its rows. TCRdb assigned the V and J calls; the authors' analysis was not used. This sample lists 450,000 to 650,000 distinct CDR3 sequences; 20% were detected once. Approximately 13% of the sample is taken by the ten largest.

The study at large found these results: Only a couple of mild cases were covered in the study, and larger cohorts including severe cases with pre-infection samples were considered necessary. Some responding clones were detected in pre-infection memory, suggesting pre-existing cross-reactive memory T cells joined the SARS-CoV-2 response. Contracting CD4+ clones were found mainly in CM and EM memory subsets, while CD8+ clones were enriched in EMRA. Balanced CD4/CD8 phenotypes were observed for clones contracting from day 15 to 85, whereas a bias towards CD4+ was observed for a second wave of clones expanding from day 15 to 37. SARS-CoV-2 specificity of the second-wave clones peaking on day 37 was not confirmed.

PBMCs were isolated by Ficoll-Paque density gradient centrifugation. The sequencing input was PBMCs or a T cell subset sorted from them (not recorded which). Recombination joined TRBV5-1 with TRBJ2-5; 7 bases in the middle match TRBD1. The receptor comes from an adult woman who had mild COVID-19 (a few samples of this study predate the infection). The sample titles of this study are shuffled in the database, so cell type and time point are left out; the donor was told from shared clones. This receptor carries the CDR3 CASSNTAGTVETQYF. In nucleotide form, the sequence is TGCGCCAGCAGCAACACCGCCGGGACAGTCGAGACCCAGTACTTC.